Sequencing of this TCR beta chain was carried out in a study of T cell changes during pregnancy in multiple sclerosis. CDR1 MRHNA and CDR2 SNTAGT come from the germline V gene. Losses at the gene ends were 6 bases for V and 8 bases for J; bases not matched to a gene: 6. This CDR3 is 13 amino acids long. This clone was seen once. Sequencing used immunoSEQ multiplex PCR; TCRdb keeps in-frame clones, though not all of them. The sample comprises more than 50,000 clones, more than 85% of which are singletons, and approximately 1.1% rests with the top ten. The chain carries TRBV6-4 and TRBJ1-2; 10 bases are a match to TRBD1. The sequence came from a female donor in good health, enrolled as a control in a pregnancy study. The sequences come from peripheral blood, collected after pregnancy. CDR3 sequence reads: CASRATGGEGYTF. The CDR3 nucleotides read TGTGCCAGCAGAGCGACAGGGGGCGAGGGCTACACCTTC.